What follows is one TCR beta chain and its context. This entry is derived from a study of blood T cell repertoires in COVID-19. About the research overall: Sites in the United States, Italy and Spain provided acute and convalescent COVID-19 samples. The analysed material was cDNA or gDNA that came from T cells, B-cell-depleted T cells, or PBMCs.

Methods used by the authors: Estimates of nucleated cell counts were drawn from the amplification of reference gene primers. TCRdb keeps only in-frame clones here, not all; method: immunoSEQ multiplex PCR. V and J calls plus clone size are reproduced from that table; the DNA served to infer D and trimming. Of approximately 330,000 clones detected, about 86% appear once; the ten largest clones hold around 4.2%. Trimming left V 5 bases short and J 2 bases short, with 3 bases between. This CDR3 spans 11 amino acids. Germline CDR1 is SGHTA and CDR2 is FQGNSA. The specimen sequenced was PBMCs or T cells enriched from blood (not recorded which). This chain connects TRBV7-2 to TRBJ1-2; D call uncertain. The source of this sequence is a woman aged 40-49 years with acute COVID-19. Here the CDR3 reads CASSLNYGYTF. For the CDR3, the DNA is TGTGCCAGCAGCCTGAACTATGGCTACACCTTC.